Following are 5 T cell receptor beta chains from one sample sequenced in a study of blood T cell repertoires in COVID-19. Assay: immunoSEQ multiplex PCR; the TCRdb copy retains only in-frame clones and omits some. The table shows around 55,000 clones, with more than 80% occurring only once. The specimen sequenced was peripheral blood. These receptors were taken from a man aged 55 to 70 with acute or convalescent COVID-19.

J is TRBJ1-1 and V is TRBV14, with 7 bases fitting TRBD1. V lost 4 bases to trimming and J lost 7 bases; unmatched junction nucleotides: 9. CDR3 length: 14 amino acids. CDR1 and CDR2 (germline): SGHDN, FVKESK. As DNA, the CDR3 is TGTGCCAGCAGCCCGATACAGGGGTTGAATGAAGCTTTCTTT. Its translation: CASSPIQGLNEAFF.

This clone occurred a few times. J is TRBJ2-1 and V is TRBV9, with D perhaps matching TRBD2 (6 bases). Germline V CDR1 and CDR2: SGDLS, YYNGEE. Trimming removed 4 bases at V and 8 bases at J, with 16 bases between. This CDR3 has 14 residues. The CDR3 DNA is TGTGCCAGCAGCCTAGATCCGGGAGCAGATGAGCAGTTCTTC. This encodes CASSLDPGADEQFF.

V is TRBV19 and J is TRBJ2-5; 7 bases match TRBD1. Germline assignment: CDR1 LNHDA and CDR2 SQIVND (reference sequence). V was pared by 6 bases and J by 1 base, with 5 bases of the junction left unmatched. This CDR3 region has 14 residues. The DNA for the CDR3 is TGTGCCAGTAGCCAGACAGGGCTCCAAGAGACCCAGTACTTC. Translation: CASSQTGLQETQYF.

This clone was seen just once. CDR3 in amino acids: CASSEGAGEQFF. CDR3 in DNA: TGTGCCAGCAGTGAAGGGGCGGGAGAGCAGTTCTTC. The V gene is TRBV6-1, the J gene TRBJ2-1, with a possible D match to TRBD2 (6 bases). Trimming left V 1 base short and J 10 bases short, with 8 bases between. The CDR3 length is 12 residues. Looked up from germline, CDR1 is MNHNS and CDR2 is SASEGT.

The rearrangement links TRBV30 to TRBJ1-5; TRBD1 might be the D (5 bases). V was cut by 4 bases and J by 2 bases, with 12 bases left in between. From germline, CDR1 is GTSNPN and CDR2 SVGIG (reference sequence). The CDR3 has 14 residues. The CDR3 region is CAWTYTGGNQPQHF. In nucleotides, the CDR3 is TGTGCCTGGACCTACACGGGGGGCAATCAGCCCCAGCATTTT.